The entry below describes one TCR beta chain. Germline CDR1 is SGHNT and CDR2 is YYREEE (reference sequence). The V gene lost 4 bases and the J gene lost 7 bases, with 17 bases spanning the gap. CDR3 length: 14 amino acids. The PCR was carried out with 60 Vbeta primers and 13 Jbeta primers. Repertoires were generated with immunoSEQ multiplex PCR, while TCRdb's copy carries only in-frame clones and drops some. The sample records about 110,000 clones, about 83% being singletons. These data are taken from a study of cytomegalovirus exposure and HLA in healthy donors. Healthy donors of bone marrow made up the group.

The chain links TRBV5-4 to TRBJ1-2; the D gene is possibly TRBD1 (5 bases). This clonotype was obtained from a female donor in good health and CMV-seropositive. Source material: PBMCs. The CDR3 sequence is CASSALAPGSGYTF. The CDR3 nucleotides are TGTGCCAGCAGCGCCTTGGCGCCAGGGTCTGGCTACACCTTC.